The clone carrying this T cell receptor beta chain was seen a single time. The CDR3 has 14 residues. CDR1 is SGHAT and CDR2 is FQNNGV in the germline V gene. J was trimmed by 0 bases and V by 5 bases; bases with no gene match: 3. Clones were read by immunoSEQ multiplex PCR, and TCRdb kept only the in-frame ones, dropping some. The sample consists of about 64,000 clones, around 83% of them appearing once. The data originate from a study of glioma-infiltrating T cells after dendritic cell vaccination. All glioblastoma patients lacked an isocitrate dehydrogenase mutation. This rearrangement joins TRBV11-2 to TRBJ1-2; 7 bases match TRBD1. The TCR was taken from a human donor with glioblastoma. This material consisted of blood, taken before dendritic cell vaccination. CDR3 in amino acids: CASSPGTANYGYTF. The CDR3 DNA follows: TGTGCCAGCAGCCCCGGGACAGCTAACTATGGCTACACCTTC. Filled out from reference TRBV11-2 and TRBJ1-2, the complete variable domain reads EAGVAQSPRYKIIEKRQSVAFWCNPISGHATLYWYQQILGQGPKLLIQFQNNGVVDDSQLPKDRFSAERLKGVDSTLKIQPAKLEDSAVYLCASSPGTANYGYTFGSGTRLTVV.